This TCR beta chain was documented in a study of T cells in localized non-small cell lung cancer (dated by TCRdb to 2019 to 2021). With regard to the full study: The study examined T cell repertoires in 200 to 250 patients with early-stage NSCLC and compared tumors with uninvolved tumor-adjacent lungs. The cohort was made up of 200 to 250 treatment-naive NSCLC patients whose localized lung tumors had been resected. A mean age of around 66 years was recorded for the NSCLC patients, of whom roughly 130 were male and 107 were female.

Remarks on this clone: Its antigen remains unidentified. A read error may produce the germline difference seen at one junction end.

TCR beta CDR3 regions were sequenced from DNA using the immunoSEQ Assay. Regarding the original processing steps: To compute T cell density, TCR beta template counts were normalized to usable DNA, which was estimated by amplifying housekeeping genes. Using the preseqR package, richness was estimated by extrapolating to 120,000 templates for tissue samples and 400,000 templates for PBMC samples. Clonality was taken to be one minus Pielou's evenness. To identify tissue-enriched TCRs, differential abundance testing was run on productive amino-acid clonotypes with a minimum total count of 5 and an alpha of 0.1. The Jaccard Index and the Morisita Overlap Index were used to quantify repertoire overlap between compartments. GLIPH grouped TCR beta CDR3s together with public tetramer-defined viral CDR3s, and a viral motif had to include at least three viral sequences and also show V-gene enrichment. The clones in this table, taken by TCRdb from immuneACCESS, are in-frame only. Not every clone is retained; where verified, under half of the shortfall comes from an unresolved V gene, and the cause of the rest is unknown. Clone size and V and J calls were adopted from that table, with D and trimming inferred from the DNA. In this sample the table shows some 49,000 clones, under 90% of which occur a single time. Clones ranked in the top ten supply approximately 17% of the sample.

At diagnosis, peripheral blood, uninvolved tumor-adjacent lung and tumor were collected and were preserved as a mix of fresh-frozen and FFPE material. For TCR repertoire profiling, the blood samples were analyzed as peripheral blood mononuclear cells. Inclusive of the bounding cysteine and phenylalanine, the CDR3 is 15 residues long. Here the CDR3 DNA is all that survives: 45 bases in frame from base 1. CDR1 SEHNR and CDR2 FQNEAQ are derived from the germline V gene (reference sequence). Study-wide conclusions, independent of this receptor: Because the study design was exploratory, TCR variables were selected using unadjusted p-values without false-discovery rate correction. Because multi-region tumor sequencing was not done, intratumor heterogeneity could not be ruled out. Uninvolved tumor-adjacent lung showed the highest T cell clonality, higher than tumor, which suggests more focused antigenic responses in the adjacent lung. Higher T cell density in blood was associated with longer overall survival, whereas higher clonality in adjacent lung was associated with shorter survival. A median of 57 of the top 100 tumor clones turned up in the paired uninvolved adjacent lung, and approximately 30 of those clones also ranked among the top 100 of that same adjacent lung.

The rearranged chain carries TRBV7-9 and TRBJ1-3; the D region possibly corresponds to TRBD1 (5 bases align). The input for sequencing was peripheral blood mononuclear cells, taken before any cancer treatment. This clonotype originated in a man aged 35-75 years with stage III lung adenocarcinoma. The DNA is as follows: TGTGCCAGCACCTTAGCGGGGGTCCTCGGAAACACCATATATTTT. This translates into CASTLAGVLGNTIYF.